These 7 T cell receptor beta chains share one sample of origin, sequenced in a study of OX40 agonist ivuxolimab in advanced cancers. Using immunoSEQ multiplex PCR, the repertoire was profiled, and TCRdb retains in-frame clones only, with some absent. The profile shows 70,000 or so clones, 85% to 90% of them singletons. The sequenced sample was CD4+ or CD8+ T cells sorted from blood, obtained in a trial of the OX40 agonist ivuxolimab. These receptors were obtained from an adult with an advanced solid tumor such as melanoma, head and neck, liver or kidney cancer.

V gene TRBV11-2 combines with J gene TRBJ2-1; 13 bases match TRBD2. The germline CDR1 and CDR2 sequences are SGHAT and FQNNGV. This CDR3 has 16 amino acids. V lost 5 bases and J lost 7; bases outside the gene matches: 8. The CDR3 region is CASSLTGLAGDNEQFF. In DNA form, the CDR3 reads TGTGCCAGCAGCCTCACAGGACTAGCGGGGGATAATGAGCAGTTCTTC.

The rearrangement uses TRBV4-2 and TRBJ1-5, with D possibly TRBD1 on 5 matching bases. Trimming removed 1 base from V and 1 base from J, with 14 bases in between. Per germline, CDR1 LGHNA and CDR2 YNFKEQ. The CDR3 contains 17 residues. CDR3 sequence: CASSQGGGGSSNQPQHF. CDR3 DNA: TGTGCCAGCAGCCAAGGCGGGGGGGGTTCAAGCAATCAGCCCCAGCATTTT.

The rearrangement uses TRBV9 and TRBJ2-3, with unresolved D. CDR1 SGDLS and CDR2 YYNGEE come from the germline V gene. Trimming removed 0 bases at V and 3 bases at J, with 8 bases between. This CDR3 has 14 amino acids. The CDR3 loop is CASSVEQSTDTQYF. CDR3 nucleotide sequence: TGTGCCAGCAGCGTAGAACAGTCAACAGATACGCAGTATTTT. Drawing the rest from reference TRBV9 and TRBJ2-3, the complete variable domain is DSGVTQTPKHLITATGQRVTLRCSPRSGDLSVYWYQQSLDQGLQFLIQYYNGEERAKGNILERFSAQQFPDLHSELNLSSLELGDSALYFCASSVEQSTDTQYFGPGTRLTVL.

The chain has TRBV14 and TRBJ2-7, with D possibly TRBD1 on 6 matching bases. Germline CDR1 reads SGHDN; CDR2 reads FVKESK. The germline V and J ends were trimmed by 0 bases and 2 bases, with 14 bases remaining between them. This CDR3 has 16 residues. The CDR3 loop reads CASSQDVGAPPYEQYF. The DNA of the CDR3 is TGTGCCAGCAGCCAAGATGTGGGGGCGCCCCCCTACGAGCAGTACTTC.

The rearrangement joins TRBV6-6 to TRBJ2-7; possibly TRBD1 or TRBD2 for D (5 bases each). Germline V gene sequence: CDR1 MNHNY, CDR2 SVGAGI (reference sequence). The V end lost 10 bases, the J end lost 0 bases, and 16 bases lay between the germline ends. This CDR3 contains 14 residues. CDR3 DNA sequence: TGTGCCACCGTTGACCCGGGGCACTCCTACGAGCAGTACTTC. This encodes CATVDPGHSYEQYF.

The CDR3 bases are TGTGCCAGCAGTCCCCACGTGACTAGCGGGACCTACAATGAGCAGTTCTTC. It encodes CASSPHVTSGTYNEQFF. The chain has TRBV27 and TRBJ2-1, with 11 bases aligning to TRBD2. CDR3 size: 17 residues. CDR1 is MNHEY, CDR2 SMNVEV, per germline (reference sequence). Unmatched junction bases numbered 8, after V lost 5 bases and J lost 2 bases.

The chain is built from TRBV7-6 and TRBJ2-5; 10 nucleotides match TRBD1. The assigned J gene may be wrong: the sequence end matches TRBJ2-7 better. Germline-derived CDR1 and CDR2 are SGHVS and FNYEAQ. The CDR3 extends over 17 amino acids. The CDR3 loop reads CASSLVGWTGGRGEQYF. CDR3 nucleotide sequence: TGTGCCAGCAGCTTAGTGGGGTGGACAGGGGGGCGAGGCGAGCAGTACTTC.